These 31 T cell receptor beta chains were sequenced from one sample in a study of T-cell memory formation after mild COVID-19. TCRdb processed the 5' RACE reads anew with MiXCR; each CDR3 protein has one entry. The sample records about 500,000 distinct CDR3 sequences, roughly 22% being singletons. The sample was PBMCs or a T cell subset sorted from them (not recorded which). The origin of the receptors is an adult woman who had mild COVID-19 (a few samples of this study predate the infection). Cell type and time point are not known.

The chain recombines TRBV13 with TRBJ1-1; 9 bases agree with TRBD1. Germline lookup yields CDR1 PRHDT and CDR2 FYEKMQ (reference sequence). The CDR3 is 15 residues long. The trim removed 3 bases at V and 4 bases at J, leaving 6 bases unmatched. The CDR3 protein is CASSFGQGRGTEAFF. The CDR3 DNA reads TGTGCCAGCAGCTTTGGACAGGGGCGGGGCACTGAAGCTTTCTTT.

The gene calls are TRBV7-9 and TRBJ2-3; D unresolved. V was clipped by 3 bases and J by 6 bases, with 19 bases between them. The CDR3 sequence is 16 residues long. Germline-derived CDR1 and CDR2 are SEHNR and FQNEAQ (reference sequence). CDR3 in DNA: TGTGCCAGCAGCTTTGACCTGTCACATTTAACCGATACGCAGTATTTT. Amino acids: CASSFDLSHLTDTQYF.

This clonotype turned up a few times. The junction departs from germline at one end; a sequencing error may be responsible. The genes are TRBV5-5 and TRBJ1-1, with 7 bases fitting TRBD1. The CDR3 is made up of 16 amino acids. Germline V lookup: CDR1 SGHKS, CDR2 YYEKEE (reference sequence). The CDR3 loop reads CASRLGAGTVNTEAFF. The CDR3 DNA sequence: TGTGCCAGCAGATTGGGCGCCGGGACAGTGAACACTGAAGCTTTCTTT.

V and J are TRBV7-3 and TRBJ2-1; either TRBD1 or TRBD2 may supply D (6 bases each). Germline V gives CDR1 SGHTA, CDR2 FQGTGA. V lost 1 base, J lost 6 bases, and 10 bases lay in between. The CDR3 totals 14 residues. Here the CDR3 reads CASSLNGGGNEQFF. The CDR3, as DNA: TGTGCCAGCAGCTTAAATGGAGGGGGCAATGAGCAGTTCTTC.

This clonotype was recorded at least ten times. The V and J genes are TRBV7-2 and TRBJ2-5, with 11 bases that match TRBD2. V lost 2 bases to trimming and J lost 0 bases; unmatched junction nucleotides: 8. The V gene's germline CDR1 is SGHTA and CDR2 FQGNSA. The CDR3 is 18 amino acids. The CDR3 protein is CASSLSLAGGLYQETQYF. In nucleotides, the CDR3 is TGTGCCAGCAGCTTAAGCCTAGCGGGGGGCCTGTACCAAGAGACCCAGTACTTC.

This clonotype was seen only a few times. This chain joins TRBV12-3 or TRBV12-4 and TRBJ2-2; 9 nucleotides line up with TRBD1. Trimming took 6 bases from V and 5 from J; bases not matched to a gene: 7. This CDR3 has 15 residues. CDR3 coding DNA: TGTGCCAGCAGATATGTACAGGGGGCGACCGGGGAGCTGTTTTTT. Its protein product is CASRYVQGATGELFF.

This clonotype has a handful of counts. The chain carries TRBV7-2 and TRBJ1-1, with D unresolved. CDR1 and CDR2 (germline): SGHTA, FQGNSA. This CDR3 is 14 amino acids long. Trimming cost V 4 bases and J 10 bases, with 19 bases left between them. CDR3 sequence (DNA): TGTGCCAGCAGCTCCGGGAATCCCCCGACATCAGCTTTCTTT. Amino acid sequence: CASSSGNPPTSAFF.

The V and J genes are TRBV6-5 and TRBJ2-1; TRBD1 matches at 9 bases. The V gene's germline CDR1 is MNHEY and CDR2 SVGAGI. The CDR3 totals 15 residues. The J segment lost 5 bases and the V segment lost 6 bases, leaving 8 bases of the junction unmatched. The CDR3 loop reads CASREDRGTHNEQFF. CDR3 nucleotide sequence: TGTGCCAGCAGGGAGGACAGGGGTACCCACAATGAGCAGTTCTTC.

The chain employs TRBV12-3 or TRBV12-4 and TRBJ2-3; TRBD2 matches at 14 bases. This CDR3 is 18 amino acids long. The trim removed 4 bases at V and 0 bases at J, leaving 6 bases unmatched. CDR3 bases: TGTGCCAGCAGTTCCGGGACTAGCGGGGGACCTAGCACAGATACGCAGTATTTT. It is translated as CASSSGTSGGPSTDTQYF.

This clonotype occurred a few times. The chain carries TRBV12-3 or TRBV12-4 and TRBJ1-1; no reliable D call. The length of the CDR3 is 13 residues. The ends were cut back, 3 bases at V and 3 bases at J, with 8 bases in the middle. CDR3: CASSFAVHTEAFF. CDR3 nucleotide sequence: TGTGCCAGCAGTTTCGCAGTCCACACTGAAGCTTTCTTT.

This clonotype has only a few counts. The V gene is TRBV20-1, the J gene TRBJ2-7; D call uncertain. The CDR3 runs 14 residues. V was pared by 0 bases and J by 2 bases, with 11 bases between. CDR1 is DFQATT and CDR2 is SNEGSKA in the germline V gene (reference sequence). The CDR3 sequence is CSARDLQKTYEQYF. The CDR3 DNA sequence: TGCAGTGCTAGAGATTTACAGAAGACCTACGAGCAGTACTTC.

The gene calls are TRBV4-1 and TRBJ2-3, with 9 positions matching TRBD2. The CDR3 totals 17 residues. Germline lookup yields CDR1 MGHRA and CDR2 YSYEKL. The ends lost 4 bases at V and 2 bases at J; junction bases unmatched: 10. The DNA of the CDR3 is TGCGCCAGCAGCCGGGGTAGCGGGGGCGATCACACAGATACGCAGTATTTT. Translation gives CASSRGSGGDHTDTQYF.

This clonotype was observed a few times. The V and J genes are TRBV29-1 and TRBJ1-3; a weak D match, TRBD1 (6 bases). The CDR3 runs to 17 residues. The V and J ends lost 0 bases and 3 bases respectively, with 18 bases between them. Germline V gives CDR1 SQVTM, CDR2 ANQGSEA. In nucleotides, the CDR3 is TGCAGCGTTGAAGATCTCTCGACGGGACAAGGTGGAAACACCATATATTTT. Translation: CSVEDLSTGQGGNTIYF.

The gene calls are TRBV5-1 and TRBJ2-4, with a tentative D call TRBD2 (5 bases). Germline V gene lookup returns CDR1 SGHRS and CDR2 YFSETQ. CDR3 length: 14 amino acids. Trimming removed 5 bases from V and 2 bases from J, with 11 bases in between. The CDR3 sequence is CASRSTGSKNIQYF. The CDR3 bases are TGCGCCAGCAGATCTACGGGGTCCAAAAACATTCAGTACTTC.

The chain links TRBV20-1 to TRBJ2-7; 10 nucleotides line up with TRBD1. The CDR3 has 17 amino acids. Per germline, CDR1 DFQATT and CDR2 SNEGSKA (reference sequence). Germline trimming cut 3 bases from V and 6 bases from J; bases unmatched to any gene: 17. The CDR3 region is CSASFVGSGTGVPEQYF. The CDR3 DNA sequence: TGCAGTGCTAGTTTCGTCGGTTCCGGGACAGGGGTTCCCGAGCAGTACTTC.

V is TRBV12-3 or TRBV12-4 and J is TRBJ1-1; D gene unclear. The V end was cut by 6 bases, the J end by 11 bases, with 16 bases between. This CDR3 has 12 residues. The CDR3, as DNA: TGTGCCAGCAGGCAGAGCATCCTTGACGCTTTCTTT. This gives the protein CASRQSILDAFF.

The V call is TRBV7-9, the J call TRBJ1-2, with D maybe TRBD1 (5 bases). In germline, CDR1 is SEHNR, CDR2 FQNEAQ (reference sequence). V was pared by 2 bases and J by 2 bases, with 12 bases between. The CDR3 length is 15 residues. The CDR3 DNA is TGTGCCAGCAGCTTACGCGCAGGGAGCAACTATGGCTACACCTTC. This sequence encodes CASSLRAGSNYGYTF.

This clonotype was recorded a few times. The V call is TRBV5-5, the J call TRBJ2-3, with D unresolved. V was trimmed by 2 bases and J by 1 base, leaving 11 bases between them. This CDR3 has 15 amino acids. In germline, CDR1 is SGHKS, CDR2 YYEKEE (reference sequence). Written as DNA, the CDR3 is TGTGCCAGCAGCTTCGCTGTATCTGGCACAGATACGCAGTATTTT. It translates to CASSFAVSGTDTQYF.

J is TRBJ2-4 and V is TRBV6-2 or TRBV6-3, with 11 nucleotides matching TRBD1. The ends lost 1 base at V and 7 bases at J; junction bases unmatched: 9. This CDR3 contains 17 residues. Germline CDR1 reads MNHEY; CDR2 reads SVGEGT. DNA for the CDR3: TGTGCCAGCAGTTACTGGACAGGGGGCCCCCATGATAACATTCAGTACTTC. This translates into CASSYWTGGPHDNIQYF.

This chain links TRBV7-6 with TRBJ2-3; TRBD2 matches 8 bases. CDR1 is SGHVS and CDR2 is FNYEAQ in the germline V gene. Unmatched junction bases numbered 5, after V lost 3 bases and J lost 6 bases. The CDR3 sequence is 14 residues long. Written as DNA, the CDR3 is TGTGCCAGCAGCTTTTCGGGGGGGCTTGATACGCAGTATTTT. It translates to CASSFSGGLDTQYF.

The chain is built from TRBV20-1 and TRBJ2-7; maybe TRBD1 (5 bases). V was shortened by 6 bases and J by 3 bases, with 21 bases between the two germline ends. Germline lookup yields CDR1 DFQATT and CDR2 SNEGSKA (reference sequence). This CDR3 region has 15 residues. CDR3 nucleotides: TGCAGTGCCAGGACCCCCGGGCAGGGCCTCTACGAGCAGTACTTC. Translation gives CSARTPGQGLYEQYF.

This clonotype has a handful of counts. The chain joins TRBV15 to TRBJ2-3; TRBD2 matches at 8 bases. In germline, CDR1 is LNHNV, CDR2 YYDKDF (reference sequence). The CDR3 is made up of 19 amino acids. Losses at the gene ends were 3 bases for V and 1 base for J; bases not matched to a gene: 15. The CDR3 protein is CATSRYSGDSEFGTDTQYF. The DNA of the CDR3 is TGTGCCACCAGCAGGTATAGCGGGGATAGTGAATTTGGCACAGATACGCAGTATTTT.

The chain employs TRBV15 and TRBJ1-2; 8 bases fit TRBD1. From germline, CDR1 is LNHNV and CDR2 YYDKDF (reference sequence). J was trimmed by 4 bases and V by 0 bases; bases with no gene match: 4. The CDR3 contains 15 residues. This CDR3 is CATSRDSGQGYGYTF. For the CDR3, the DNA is TGTGCCACCAGCAGAGATTCAGGACAGGGCTATGGCTACACCTTC.

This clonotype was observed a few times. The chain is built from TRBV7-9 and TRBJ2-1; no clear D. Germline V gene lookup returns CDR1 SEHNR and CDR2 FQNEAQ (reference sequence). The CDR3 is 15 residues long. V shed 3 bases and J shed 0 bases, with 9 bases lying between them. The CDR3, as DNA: TGTGCCAGCAGCTTCAGCCAGGACTCCTACAATGAGCAGTTCTTC. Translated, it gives CASSFSQDSYNEQFF.

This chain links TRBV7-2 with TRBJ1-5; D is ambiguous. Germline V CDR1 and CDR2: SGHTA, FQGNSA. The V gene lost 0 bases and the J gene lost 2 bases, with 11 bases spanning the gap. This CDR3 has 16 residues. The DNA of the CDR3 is TGTGCCAGCAGCTTAGCGGAGGGCGCGGGCAATCAGCCCCAGCATTTT. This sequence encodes CASSLAEGAGNQPQHF.

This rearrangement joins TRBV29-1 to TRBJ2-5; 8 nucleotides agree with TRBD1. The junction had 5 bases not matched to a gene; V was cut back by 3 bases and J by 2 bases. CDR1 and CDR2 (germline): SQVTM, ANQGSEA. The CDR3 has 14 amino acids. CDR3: CSVDQGAMQETQYF. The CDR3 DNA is TGCAGCGTTGACCAGGGGGCCATGCAAGAGACCCAGTACTTC. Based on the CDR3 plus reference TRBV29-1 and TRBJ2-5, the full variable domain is SAVISQKPSRDICQRGTSLTIQCQVDSQVTMMFWYRQQPGQSLTLIATANQGSEATYESGFVIDKFPISRPNLTFSTLTVSNMSPEDSSIYLCSVDQGAMQETQYFGPGTRLLVL.

The CDR3 DNA sequence: TGTGCCACCAGTGATGACCTAGCGGGACCCTACACCGGGGAGCTGTTTTTT. This encodes CATSDDLAGPYTGELFF. The rearrangement links TRBV24-1 to TRBJ2-2; 9 bases are shared with TRBD2. This CDR3 spans 17 amino acids. V dropped 3 bases and J dropped 3; count of bases not matched to a gene: 7. Germline lookup yields CDR1 KGHDR and CDR2 SFDVKD.

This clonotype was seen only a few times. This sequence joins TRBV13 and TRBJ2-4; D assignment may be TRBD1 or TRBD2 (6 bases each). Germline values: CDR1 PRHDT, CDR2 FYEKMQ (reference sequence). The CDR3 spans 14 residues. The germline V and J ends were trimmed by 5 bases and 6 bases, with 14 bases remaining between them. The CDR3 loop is CASSRRGDLNIQYF. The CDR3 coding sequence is TGTGCCAGCAGCCGGAGGGGGGATTTAAACATTCAGTACTTC.

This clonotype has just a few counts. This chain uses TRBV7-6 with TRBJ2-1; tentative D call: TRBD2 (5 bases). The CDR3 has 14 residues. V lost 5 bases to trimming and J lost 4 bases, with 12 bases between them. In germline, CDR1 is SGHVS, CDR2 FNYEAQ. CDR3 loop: CASSKGLNYNEQFF. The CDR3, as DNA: TGTGCCAGCAGCAAAGGACTGAATTACAATGAGCAGTTCTTC. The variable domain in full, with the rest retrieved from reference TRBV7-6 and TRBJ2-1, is GAGVSQSPRYKVTKRGQDVALRCDPISGHVSLYWYRQALGQGPEFLTYFNYEAQQDKSGLPNDRFSAERPEGSISTLTIQRTEQRDSAMYRCASSKGLNYNEQFFGPGTRLTVL.

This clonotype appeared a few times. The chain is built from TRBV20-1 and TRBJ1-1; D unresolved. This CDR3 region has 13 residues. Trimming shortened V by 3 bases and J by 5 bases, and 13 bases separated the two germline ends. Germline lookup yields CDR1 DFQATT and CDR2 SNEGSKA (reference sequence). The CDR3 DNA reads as TGCAGTGCTAGTCGGGCAGAACAAACTGAAGCTTTCTTT. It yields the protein CSASRAEQTEAFF.

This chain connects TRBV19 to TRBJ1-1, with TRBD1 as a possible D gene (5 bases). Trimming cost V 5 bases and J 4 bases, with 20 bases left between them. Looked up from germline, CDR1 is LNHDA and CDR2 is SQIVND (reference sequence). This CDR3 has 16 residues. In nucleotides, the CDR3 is TGTGCCAGTAGTGCCTACGGAGGCCTGGGGGGCACTGAAGCTTTCTTT. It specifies CASSAYGGLGGTEAFF.